This TCR beta chain was documented in a study of vaccination and CD4 T cells after COVID-19. Study-wide context: At a median about 72 days (range 14 to 241) after dose two, post-vaccine samples were obtained.

This clonotype was observed a handful of times. Its matching antigen is unknown. Sequencing of DNA taken from cultured CD4+ T cells relied on the Oncomine TCR Beta short-read assay. TCRdb fed the PCR reads into MiXCR, producing one record per CDR3 protein. The data show under 15,000 distinct CDR3 sequences, with around 30% seen just once and 20% to 25% held by the top ten. Specified treatment: approximately 9-day PBMC culture with coronavirus spike peptide pools or control peptides (ViraFEST assay). Negative selection purified CD4+ T cells after approximately eleven days of culture. There are 15 residues in the CDR3. Trimming stripped 6 bases from V and 5 bases from J, with 19 bases between. Germline CDR1 and CDR2: MNHNS and SASEGT.

The sequenced sample was cultured CD4+ T cells from blood. The TCR sequence derives from a human donor with COVID-19. The chain joins TRBV6-1 to TRBJ1-2, with D possibly matching TRBD1 (6 bases). The CDR3 loop reads CASRPHLGRGYGYTF. The DNA for the CDR3 is TGTGCCAGCAGGCCCCACCTTGGCAGGGGTTATGGCTACACCTTC.